Below are 10 T cell receptor beta chains sequenced from a single sample in a study of regulatory T cells in long-lasting Graves disease (dated by TCRdb to about 2021). Libraries were constructed by multiplex PCR. Data came from an Illumina HiSeq 4000. CDR3 regions were amplified by Arm-PCR with iRepertoire HTBI primers to construct TCR beta libraries. The public reads were quality trimmed at Q25 with fastp and then assembled into clones with MiXCR by TCRdb, keeping productive beta chains. Each entry merges the rows of one CDR3 protein and shows their most common DNA and genes. This sample is represented by a few hundred thousand distinct CDR3 sequences; about 16% of them were singletons. Roughly a fifth of the sample rests with the top ten. Explained via the paper, the time point label denotes: newly diagnosed GD, antithyroid drugs for less than 3 months. For both TCR sequencing and RNA sequencing, RNA was extracted from PBMCs using TRIzol.

Specimen: peripheral blood mononuclear cells (PBMCs), collected at new diagnosis, from a patient treated with antithyroid drugs. These receptors originate from a female donor with Graves disease.

This clonotype was picked up many times. The chain carries TRBV18 and TRBJ2-5; tentative D call: TRBD2 (6 bases). Germline values: CDR1 KGHSH, CDR2 LQKENI. Trimming shortened V by 3 bases and J by 5 bases, and 16 bases separated the two germline ends. The CDR3 is 15 amino acids. The CDR3 DNA sequence: TGTGCCAGCTCACCTAGGAGGGGCCCTGGGGAGACCCAGTACTTC. Amino acids: CASSPRRGPGETQYF. Based on the CDR3 plus reference TRBV18 and TRBJ2-5, the full variable domain is NAGVMQNPRHLVRRRGQEARLRCSPMKGHSHVYWYRQLPEEGLKFMVYLQKENIIDESGMPKERFSAEFPKEGPSILRIQQVVRGDSAAYFCASSPRRGPGETQYFGPGTRLLVL.

This clonotype showed up many times. The chain uses TRBV27 and TRBJ1-2; possible D gene TRBD1, 6 bases. Germline assignment: CDR1 MNHEY and CDR2 SMNVEV (reference sequence). This CDR3 has 15 residues. Trimming pared 5 bases from V and 8 bases from J, leaving 21 bases between. The CDR3 loop reads CASSPLGEGVFGYTF. The CDR3, as DNA: TGTGCCAGCAGTCCTCTTGGGGAGGGGGTGTTCGGCTACACCTTC.

The chain carries TRBV7-2 and TRBJ2-7; TRBD2 agrees at 14 bases. The CDR3 extends over 18 amino acids. J was trimmed by 4 bases and V by 1 base; bases with no gene match: 9. Per the germline V gene, CDR1 is SGHTA and CDR2 is FQGNSA. CDR3 coding DNA: TGTGCCAGCAGCTTAGTTTTGACTAGCGGGGGGGCCGGGTACGAGCAGTACTTC. It is translated as CASSLVLTSGGAGYEQYF.

CDR3: CASSHRVWTSGIPRSGQFF. The CDR3 nucleotides are TGTGCCAGCAGCCACAGGGTATGGACTAGCGGGATTCCTAGGAGTGGGCAGTTCTTC. The rearrangement joins TRBV11-2 to TRBJ2-5, with TRBD2 matching over 12 bases. The better agreement between TRBJ2-1 and the DNA end casts doubt on the J call. Germline CDR1 reads SGHAT; CDR2 reads FQNNGV. The CDR3 extends over 19 amino acids.

This clonotype was recorded many times. This chain connects TRBV18 to TRBJ2-7, with D tentatively TRBD1 (6 bases). V dropped 1 base and J dropped 7 bases, with 11 bases sitting between them. CDR1 and CDR2 from the germline V gene are KGHSH and LQKENI. The CDR3 covers 13 residues. The CDR3 DNA follows: TGTGCCAGCTCACCACGGAGTAGGGGGGAGCAGTACTTC. This codes for CASSPRSRGEQYF. The variable domain in full, completed from reference TRBV18 and TRBJ2-7, reads NAGVMQNPRHLVRRRGQEARLRCSPMKGHSHVYWYRQLPEEGLKFMVYLQKENIIDESGMPKERFSAEFPKEGPSILRIQQVVRGDSAAYFCASSPRSRGEQYFGPGTRLTVT.

The chain combines TRBV2 with TRBJ2-3, with D perhaps TRBD1 (6 bases). The CDR3 runs 14 residues. Germline CDR1 SNHLY, CDR2 FYNNEI. Trimming took off 5 bases at V and 3 bases at J, with 12 bases between the two ends. The CDR3 sequence is CASSSTRGTDTQYF. As DNA, the CDR3 is TGTGCCAGCAGTTCAACTAGGGGGACAGATACGCAGTATTTT.

This clonotype was observed at least ten times. J is TRBJ1-6 and V is TRBV19; D is unresolved. This CDR3 has 17 residues. CDR1 LNHDA and CDR2 SQIVND come from the germline V gene (reference sequence). With 7 bases removed from V and 9 bases from J, the gap between germline ends came to 25 bases. CDR3 in amino acids: CASTLSPWEFGISPLHF. CDR3 nucleotide sequence: TGTGCCAGTACCTTATCGCCGTGGGAGTTCGGCATTTCACCCCTCCACTTT.

This clonotype was seen repeatedly, ten times or more. The chain joins TRBV7-3 to TRBJ2-3; D is ambiguous. The germline gives CDR1 SGHTA, CDR2 FQGTGA. The CDR3 spans 13 residues. Trimming cost V 6 bases and J 5 bases, with 12 bases left between them. CDR3 in DNA: TGTGCCAGCAGTCCTAATTCGAGAGATACGCAGTATTTT. Translation: CASSPNSRDTQYF.

There are many counts of this clonotype. The CDR3 reads CASSIGGRGVTDTQYF. Here the CDR3 DNA reads TGTGCCAGTAGTATAGGTGGGAGAGGCGTCACAGATACGCAGTATTTT. This sequence joins TRBV19 and TRBJ2-3; TRBD2 might be the D (5 bases). The CDR3 covers 16 residues. The germline V and J ends were trimmed by 1 base and 2 bases, with 13 bases remaining between them. Germline V gene lookup returns CDR1 LNHDA and CDR2 SQIVND (reference sequence).

The sample holds many counts of this clonotype. The rearrangement links TRBV7-3 to TRBJ2-2; D might be TRBD1 or TRBD2, each matching 6 bases. The CDR3 extends over 13 amino acids. The V and J ends lost 5 bases and 6 bases respectively, with 10 bases between them. Germline V lookup: CDR1 SGHTA, CDR2 FQGTGA. The CDR3 coding sequence is TGTGCCAGCAGCAGGGGGGACGCCGGGGAGCTGTTTTTT. Its protein is CASSRGDAGELFF.